This T cell receptor (beta chain) was captured in a study of cytomegalovirus exposure and HLA in healthy donors. PCR involved 60 Vbeta and 13 Jbeta primers. The method was immunoSEQ multiplex PCR; TCRdb's version includes in-frame clones alone and lacks a portion of them. Of 110,000 to 150,000 clones in the sample, roughly 80% were seen once. This TCR came from a female donor in good health and CMV-seronegative. What was sequenced was PBMCs.

The chain's CDR3 is CSVARAGVGTGELFF. In DNA form, the CDR3 reads TGCAGCGTTGCGAGGGCGGGAGTCGGCACCGGGGAGCTGTTTTTT. The chain joins TRBV29-1 to TRBJ2-2, with TRBD2 matching 7 bases. V was pared by 4 bases and J by 4 bases, with 9 bases of the junction left unmatched. CDR1 and CDR2 (germline): SQVTM, ANQGSEA. The CDR3 is 15 amino acids.